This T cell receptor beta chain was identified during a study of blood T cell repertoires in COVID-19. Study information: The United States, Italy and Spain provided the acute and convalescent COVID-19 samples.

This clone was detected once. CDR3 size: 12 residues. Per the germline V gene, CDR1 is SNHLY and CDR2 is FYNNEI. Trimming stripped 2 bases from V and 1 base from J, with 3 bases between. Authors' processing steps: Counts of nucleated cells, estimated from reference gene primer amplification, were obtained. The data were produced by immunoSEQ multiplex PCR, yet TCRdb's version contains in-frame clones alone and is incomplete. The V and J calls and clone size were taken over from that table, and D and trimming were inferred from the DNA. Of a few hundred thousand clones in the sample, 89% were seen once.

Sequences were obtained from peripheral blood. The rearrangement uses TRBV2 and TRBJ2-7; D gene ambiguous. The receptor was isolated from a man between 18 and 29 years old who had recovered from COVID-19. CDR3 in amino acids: CASSEQSYEQYF. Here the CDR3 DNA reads TGTGCCAGCAGTGAACAATCCTACGAGCAGTACTTC.